A single sample gave rise to the 19 T cell receptor beta chains below, sequenced in a study of T cells expressing NK-cell markers. Reprocessing the 5' RACE reads, TCRdb reports a single entry for every CDR3 protein and omits DNA. The sample data list 130,000 to 150,000 distinct CDR3 sequences. Sequenced material: blood T cells: a sorted CD56 or NKG2C T cell subset, CD4+ or CD8+ T cells, or bulk PBMC T cells (not recorded which). These receptors were obtained from a man younger than 35 in good health.

This rearrangement joins TRBV4-3 to TRBJ2-7. This CDR3 is 16 amino acids long. CDR1 and CDR2 from the germline V gene are LGHNA and YSLEER. CDR3 residues: CASSQGLGLESYEQYF.

The chain links TRBV7-9 to TRBJ2-7; TCRdb gives TRBD2 as the D gene, but with no DNA this cannot be confirmed. This CDR3 comprises 15 residues. Germline V gene data show CDR1 as SEHNR and CDR2 as FQNEAQ (reference sequence). The CDR3 sequence is CASMHREDLSYEQYF.

The chain uses TRBV20-1 and TRBJ1-2; TCRdb calls TRBD1, which cannot be checked without DNA. The CDR3 is 13 residues long. Germline CDR1 DFQATT, CDR2 SNEGSKA (reference sequence). CDR3 sequence reads: CSAPGTEFYGYTF.

This chain uses TRBV4-2 with TRBJ2-7; with no DNA, the TCRdb D assignment of TRBD1 cannot be verified. Per germline, CDR1 LGHNA and CDR2 YNFKEQ. The CDR3 has 17 residues. CDR3 region: CASSQDRPGQGSDEQYF.

This chain uses TRBV30 with TRBJ2-5; without DNA, the TCRdb call of TRBD1 cannot be checked. Germline assignment: CDR1 GTSNPN and CDR2 SVGIG (reference sequence). CDR3 length: 15 residues. CDR3 in amino acids: CAWSSGTDHPETQYF.

The rearrangement joins TRBV19 to TRBJ2-2; the D call from TCRdb, TRBD2, cannot be confirmed without DNA. There are 16 residues in the CDR3. The germline gives CDR1 LNHDA, CDR2 SQIVND (reference sequence). The CDR3 loop is CASSPLGLEGTGELFF.

The chain is built from TRBV4-2 and TRBJ1-2; absent DNA, TCRdb's TRBD1 call cannot be checked. The CDR3 loop spans 15 amino acids. Looked up from germline, CDR1 is LGHNA and CDR2 is YNFKEQ. The CDR3 is CASSPRTGRDYGYTF.

V is TRBV7-9 and J is TRBJ1-4; there is no DNA to check the TCRdb D call of TRBD1. There are 16 residues in the CDR3. Germline CDR1 reads SEHNR; CDR2 reads FQNEAQ (reference sequence). CDR3 loop: CASRTLTGTGSEKLFF.

The chain carries TRBV7-9 and TRBJ2-5; TCRdb calls TRBD1, which cannot be checked without DNA. Germline V gives CDR1 SEHNR, CDR2 FQNEAQ (reference sequence). CDR3 length: 15 amino acids. The CDR3 loop reads CASSAWTESQETQYF.

This rearrangement joins TRBV27 to TRBJ2-3. This CDR3 has 14 amino acids. Germline CDR1 and CDR2: MNHEY and SMNVEV (reference sequence). CDR3 loop: CASSLALSTDTQYF.

The chain uses TRBV5-6 and TRBJ2-5; TCRdb gives TRBD2 as the D gene, but with no DNA this cannot be confirmed. Germline V CDR1 and CDR2: SGHDT, YYEEEE. This CDR3 contains 17 residues. The CDR3 region is CASSLSGGLAGQETQYF.

This chain links TRBV27 with TRBJ1-5. CDR3 length: 13 amino acids. Germline CDR1 reads MNHEY; CDR2 reads SMNVEV (reference sequence). CDR3 protein: CASSLGLKQPQHF.

The chain uses TRBV27 and TRBJ2-2; absent DNA, TCRdb's TRBD2 call cannot be checked. The CDR3 totals 16 residues. CDR1 is MNHEY, CDR2 SMNVEV, per germline (reference sequence). CDR3 region: CASRPMRGPNTGELFF.

This chain links TRBV5-1 with TRBJ2-5; the TCRdb call, TRBD1, lacks DNA for checking. Per germline, CDR1 SGHRS and CDR2 YFSETQ. The CDR3 totals 16 residues. The CDR3 region is CASSLGGTPTQETQYF. Filled out from reference TRBV5-1 and TRBJ2-5, the complete variable domain reads KAGVTQTPRYLIKTRGQQVTLSCSPISGHRSVSWYQQTPGQGLQFLFEYFSETQRNKGNFPGRFSGRQFSNSRSEMNVSTLELGDSALYLCASSLGGTPTQETQYFGPGTRLLVL.

The V gene is TRBV7-9, the J gene TRBJ2-3; without DNA, the TCRdb call of TRBD1 cannot be checked. This CDR3 region has 17 residues. Per the germline V gene, CDR1 is SEHNR and CDR2 is FQNEAQ (reference sequence). The CDR3 region is CASSPKPSGLATDTQYF.

V and J are TRBV29-1 and TRBJ2-1. The V gene's germline CDR1 is SQVTM and CDR2 ANQGSEA. The CDR3 runs 14 residues. CDR3 region: CSVHTVPSYNEQFF.

This sequence joins TRBV5-4 and TRBJ2-3; the TRBD2 assignment by TCRdb is unverifiable without DNA. Germline V gene sequence: CDR1 SGHNT, CDR2 YYREEE (reference sequence). CDR3 length: 14 residues. CDR3 sequence: CASAAGTAVDTQYF.

J is TRBJ2-1 and V is TRBV12-3 or TRBV12-4; TCRdb gives TRBD1 as the D gene, but with no DNA this cannot be confirmed. This CDR3 spans 14 amino acids. The CDR3 protein is CASSFVSPLNEQFF.

This chain uses TRBV7-9 with TRBJ2-1; TCRdb picks TRBD2, but there is no DNA to check that call. CDR3 length: 14 residues. Germline V gene data show CDR1 as SEHNR and CDR2 as FQNEAQ (reference sequence). CDR3 sequence reads: CASSSPGLANEQFF.